This entry lists 25 T cell receptor beta chains sequenced from one sample in a study of post-analysis software for immune sequencing data. Overall study findings and caveats: Four to six TRBV segments (TRBV5-6, TRBV5-1 and TRBV20-1 among them) occurred more frequently in patients than in controls.

Unique-molecular-identifier-tagged TCR beta cDNA libraries were used. Each CDR3 protein gets one entry after TCRdb re-called the PCR reads with MiXCR. The sample shows around 770,000 distinct CDR3 sequences, just over 45% of them seen only once. Their specific antigens are unknown. The sample was blood. The receptors here all came from a girl between 10 and 17 years old with multiple sclerosis.

This sequence joins TRBV28 and TRBJ2-7, with 10 bases identical to TRBD1. The CDR3 has 17 amino acids. The ends lost 2 bases at V and 5 bases at J; junction bases unmatched: 12. Germline CDR1 and CDR2: MDHEN and SYDVKM. In nucleotides, the CDR3 is TGTGCCAGCAGTTTAAAGAGAGGGACAGGGGTTCGGAACGAGCAGTACTTC. Protein: CASSLKRGTGVRNEQYF.

The V call is TRBV12-3 or TRBV12-4, the J call TRBJ1-5; perhaps TRBD1 as D (5 bases). With 3 bases removed from V and 2 bases from J, the gap between germline ends came to 11 bases. This CDR3 has 15 residues. In DNA form, the CDR3 reads TGTGCCAGCAGTTTGTCAGGGACCGGCAATCAGCCCCAGCATTTT. This encodes CASSLSGTGNQPQHF.

V and J are TRBV20-1 and TRBJ2-3, with TRBD2 matching over 8 bases. Trimming took 5 bases from V and 7 from J; bases not matched to a gene: 8. Germline lookup yields CDR1 DFQATT and CDR2 SNEGSKA (reference sequence). The CDR3 length is 13 residues. The CDR3 DNA reads as TGCAGTGCTGCCGGGACTAGTATTCATACGCAGTATTTT. Protein sequence: CSAAGTSIHTQYF.

The gene calls are TRBV12-3 or TRBV12-4 and TRBJ2-1, with 10 bases identical to TRBD2. V shed 2 bases, J shed 7 bases, and the junction held 5 bases outside the gene matches. The CDR3 runs 15 residues. CDR3 region: CASSLRSSGSNEQFF. In nucleotides, the CDR3 is TGTGCCAGCAGTTTAAGGTCTAGCGGGAGTAATGAGCAGTTCTTC.

This clonotype occurred a few times. The gene calls are TRBV9 and TRBJ2-5; TRBD2 matches at 11 bases. The last part of the DNA fits TRBJ2-7 better; the J call may be wrong. Looked up from germline, CDR1 is SGDLS and CDR2 is YYNGEE. This CDR3 region has 14 residues. The CDR3 sequence: CASSVGTSGPEQYF. DNA of the CDR3: TGTGCCAGCAGCGTAGGGACTAGCGGGCCCGAGCAGTACTTC.

This clonotype was detected only a few times. V usage is TRBV29-1 and J usage is TRBJ1-2, with a weak D call TRBD1 (6 bases). There are 14 residues in the CDR3. The V and J ends lost 5 bases and 1 base respectively, with 14 bases between them. Per the germline V gene, CDR1 is SQVTM and CDR2 is ANQGSEA. CDR3: CSVRWTALNYGYTF. The CDR3, as DNA: TGCAGCGTTCGGTGGACAGCCCTTAACTATGGCTACACCTTC. The full variable domain, completed using reference TRBV29-1 and TRBJ1-2, is SAVISQKPSRDICQRGTSLTIQCQVDSQVTMMFWYRQQPGQSLTLIATANQGSEATYESGFVIDKFPISRPNLTFSTLTVSNMSPEDSSIYLCSVRWTALNYGYTFGSGTRLTVV.

In this sample, this clonotype turned up a few times. This chain links TRBV7-9 with TRBJ2-7, with a weak D call TRBD1 (6 bases). The CDR3 consists of 15 residues. The germline CDR1 and CDR2 sequences are SEHNR and FQNEAQ (reference sequence). Trimming removed 5 bases at V and 0 bases at J, with 14 bases between. DNA for the CDR3: TGTGCCAGCAGCCCCGGACAGCGAATCTCCTACGAGCAGTACTTC. Translation gives CASSPGQRISYEQYF. Looking up the rest from reference TRBV7-9 and TRBJ2-7 gives the full variable domain: DTGVSQNPRHKITKRGQNVTFRCDPISEHNRLYWYRQTLGQGPEFLTYFQNEAQLEKSRLLSDRFSAERPKGSFSTLEIQRTEQGDSAMYLCASSPGQRISYEQYFGPGTRLTVT.

This clonotype showed up just once. V is TRBV12-3 or TRBV12-4 and J is TRBJ2-4, with 8 bases fitting TRBD1. The J call may not be correct, given that the DNA end is closer to TRBJ2-5. The CDR3 runs 14 residues. The chain's CDR3 is CASSTQGAGETQYF. In nucleotides, the CDR3 is TGTGCCAGCAGCACCCAGGGGGCAGGGGAGACCCAGTACTTC.

V is TRBV12-3 or TRBV12-4 and J is TRBJ1-1, with 7 positions matching TRBD1. The CDR3 has 12 amino acids. The V segment lost 7 bases and the J segment 8 bases; nucleotides outside the gene matches: 7. The CDR3 reads CASTLGTVEAFF. In nucleotides, the CDR3 is TGTGCCAGCACCTTGGGGACAGTAGAAGCTTTCTTT.

The rearrangement uses TRBV6-1 and TRBJ2-1; TRBD2 matches at 9 bases. CDR1 is MNHNS, CDR2 SASEGT, per germline. J lost 2 bases, V lost 2 bases, and 7 bases had no gene match. The CDR3 has 17 amino acids. CDR3 DNA: TGTGCCAGCAGTGAAAAGCTAGCGGGGACACCCTACAATGAGCAGTTCTTC. Its protein product is CASSEKLAGTPYNEQFF.

The chain couples TRBV7-6 to TRBJ2-6; D is ambiguous. The CDR3 spans 14 residues. Germline V gene sequence: CDR1 SGHVS, CDR2 FNYEAQ. Trimming left V 5 bases short and J 4 bases short, with 9 bases between. The CDR3 DNA reads TGTGCCAGCAGCCCCCTGCTGGGGGCCAACGTCCTGACTTTC. This translates into CASSPLLGANVLTF.

J is TRBJ2-7 and V is TRBV12-3 or TRBV12-4; TRBD1 might be the D (5 bases). The length of the CDR3 is 15 residues. V lost 8 bases and J 0 bases, leaving 17 bases between the germline ends. CDR3 nucleotides: TGTGCCAGCGGGAAAACAGGTTTCGGCTCCTACGAGCAGTACTTC. It translates to CASGKTGFGSYEQYF.

The J gene is TRBJ2-1, the V gene TRBV6-4; weak D call: TRBD2 (5 bases). This CDR3 is built from 14 residues. V lost 9 bases and J lost 4, with 16 bases in between. Germline CDR1 is MRHNA and CDR2 is SNTAGT. The CDR3 region is CASSKEAGYNEQFF. DNA for the CDR3: TGTGCCAGTTCTAAGGAGGCGGGTTACAATGAGCAGTTCTTC.

J is TRBJ1-2 and V is TRBV7-8; a weak D match, TRBD1 (6 bases). CDR1 SGHVS and CDR2 FQNEAQ come from the germline V gene. The CDR3 consists of 15 residues. V was pared by 1 base and J by 2 bases, with 11 bases between. The DNA for the CDR3 is TGTGCCAGCAGCTTAGACAGGGCGAGGAACTATGGCTACACCTTC. It translates to CASSLDRARNYGYTF.

V gene TRBV20-1 combines with J gene TRBJ2-7, with a weak D call TRBD2 (6 bases). Between the trimmed V and J ends, which lost 1 base and 4 bases, there was a span of 17 bases. CDR1 and CDR2 from the germline V gene are DFQATT and SNEGSKA (reference sequence). The CDR3 spans 15 residues. The CDR3: CSARAWGEEDYEQYF. As DNA, the CDR3 is TGCAGTGCTAGAGCCTGGGGGGAGGAGGATTACGAGCAGTACTTC.

This clonotype was detected a few times. V usage is TRBV12-3 or TRBV12-4 and J usage is TRBJ2-7; D tentatively reads TRBD1 or TRBD2 (5 bases each). This CDR3 has 14 amino acids. The ends were cut back, 5 bases at V and 5 bases at J, with 16 bases in the middle. The CDR3: CASSPGRYFDEQYF. The CDR3 DNA sequence: TGTGCCAGCAGTCCGGGGCGATACTTTGACGAGCAGTACTTC.

This clonotype was found a few times. The rearrangement joins TRBV6-5 to TRBJ1-2; 7 positions match TRBD1. This CDR3 contains 14 residues. The germline V gene encodes CDR1 MNHEY and CDR2 SVGAGI. J was trimmed by 0 bases and V by 6 bases; bases with no gene match: 4. The CDR3 protein is CASRPDRPNYGYTF. The CDR3 nucleotides read TGTGCCAGCAGGCCGGACAGGCCTAACTATGGCTACACCTTC.

In its sample, this clonotype was seen a few times. The chain joins TRBV20-1 to TRBJ2-1, with TRBD1 as a possible D gene (5 bases). Trimming cost V 6 bases and J 0 bases, with 12 bases left between them. Per germline, CDR1 DFQATT and CDR2 SNEGSKA (reference sequence). There are 14 residues in the CDR3. The CDR3 protein is CSAEQDSSYNEQFF. The CDR3 DNA sequence: TGCAGTGCAGAACAGGATAGCTCCTACAATGAGCAGTTCTTC.

The chain carries TRBV5-1 and TRBJ2-2, with 12 bases aligning to TRBD2. J gave up 0 bases and V 4 bases, and 10 bases lay outside the gene matches. Germline V gene sequence: CDR1 SGHRS, CDR2 YFSETQ. This CDR3 has 19 amino acids. The DNA for the CDR3 is TGCGCCAGCAGCCGGGGCCTCCTAGCGGGAGGGGCGAACACCGGGGAGCTGTTTTTT. This encodes CASSRGLLAGGANTGELFF.

The chain combines TRBV6-5 with TRBJ1-1; no clear D. V shed 8 bases and J shed 4 bases, with 11 bases lying between them. Per the germline V gene, CDR1 is MNHEY and CDR2 is SVGAGI. The CDR3 is 12 residues long. The CDR3 region is CASGYGGTEAFF. CDR3 bases: TGTGCCAGCGGATATGGAGGCACTGAAGCTTTCTTT.

The count of this clonotype is one. The chain employs TRBV20-1 and TRBJ2-1; D is tentatively TRBD1 or TRBD2 (5 bases each). Trimming stripped 1 base from V and 9 bases from J, with 10 bases between. Germline V gives CDR1 DFQATT, CDR2 SNEGSKA (reference sequence). This CDR3 spans 12 amino acids. The CDR3 DNA reads as TGCAGTGCTAGAGCGGGACCTCCTGAGCAGTTCTTC. It codes for CSARAGPPEQFF.

This clonotype has just a few counts. The chain combines TRBV6-1 with TRBJ1-1; unclear D gene. V was pared by 2 bases and J by 1 base, with 8 bases between. The length of the CDR3 is 14 residues. CDR1 is MNHNS and CDR2 is SASEGT in the germline V gene. CDR3 region: CASSEKSENTEAFF. The CDR3 DNA follows: TGTGCCAGCAGTGAAAAGTCAGAGAACACTGAAGCTTTCTTT.

This clonotype was found a few times. V is TRBV29-1 and J is TRBJ1-1; D gene unclear. Germline CDR1 reads SQVTM; CDR2 reads ANQGSEA. This CDR3 region has 13 residues. The V gene lost 4 bases and the J gene lost 4 bases, with 13 bases spanning the gap. The CDR3 region has the DNA TGCAGCGTTGCAGGCCTCGGTGGCACTGAAGCTTTCTTT. Translated: CSVAGLGGTEAFF. Based on the CDR3 plus reference TRBV29-1 and TRBJ1-1, the full variable domain is SAVISQKPSRDICQRGTSLTIQCQVDSQVTMMFWYRQQPGQSLTLIATANQGSEATYESGFVIDKFPISRPNLTFSTLTVSNMSPEDSSIYLCSVAGLGGTEAFFGQGTRLTVV.

This clonotype was recorded many times. The gene calls are TRBV20-1 and TRBJ2-4, with 8 bases lining up with TRBD2. The length of the CDR3 is 12 residues. J was trimmed by 13 bases and V by 4 bases; bases with no gene match: 9. Germline V CDR1 and CDR2: DFQATT, SNEGSKA (reference sequence). As DNA, the CDR3 is TGCAGTGCTACGGGACTAGGGGCAGAGCAGTACTTC. Residues: CSATGLGAEQYF.

Concerning this clonotype: A junction boundary mismatches the germline segment, possibly from a read error. The CDR3 is CTSSLDPGQGHNEQFF. CDR3 coding DNA: TGTACCAGCAGTTTGGATCCCGGACAGGGACACAATGAGCAGTTCTTC. The rearrangement joins TRBV12-3 or TRBV12-4 to TRBJ2-1; 8 bases are shared with TRBD1. This CDR3 region has 16 residues.